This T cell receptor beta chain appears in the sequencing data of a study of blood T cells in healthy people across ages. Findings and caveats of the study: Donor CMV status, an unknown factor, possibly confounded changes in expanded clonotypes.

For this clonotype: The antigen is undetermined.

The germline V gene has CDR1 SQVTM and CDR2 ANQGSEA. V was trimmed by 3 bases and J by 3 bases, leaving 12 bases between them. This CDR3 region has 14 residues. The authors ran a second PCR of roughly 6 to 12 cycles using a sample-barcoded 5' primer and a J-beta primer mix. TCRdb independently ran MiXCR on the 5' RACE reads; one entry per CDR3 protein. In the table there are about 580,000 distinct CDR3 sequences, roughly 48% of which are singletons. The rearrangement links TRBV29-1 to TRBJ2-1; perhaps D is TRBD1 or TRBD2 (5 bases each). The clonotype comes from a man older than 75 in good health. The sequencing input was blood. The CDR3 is CSVDREDYYNEQFF. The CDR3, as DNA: TGCAGCGTTGACAGGGAAGACTACTACAATGAGCAGTTCTTC.